The entry below describes one T cell receptor beta chain. Its antigen remains unidentified. No base quality information exists; no much larger clone differs at one position. Looking up the germline V gene (reference sequence) yields CDR1 SGHNT and CDR2 YYREEE. From the cysteine through the phenylalanine, the CDR3 covers 15 amino acids. Here the CDR3 DNA is all that survives: 45 bases in frame from base 1. Between the V and J ends, shortened by 6 bases and 2 bases respectively, the junction contains 17 bases. The immunoSEQ hsTCRB v3.0 assay was used at survey level resolution to sequence the TRB variable region. The targeted TRB sequencing depth was about 35,000-55,000 T-cell genomes per sample. Pooled TRB libraries were sequenced on an Illumina MiSeq with a v3 150-cycle kit. The paper's data handling went like this. Repertoire analysis ran in R within a reproducible Nextflow workflow covering QC, data transformation and analysis. Custom analyses were implemented in LymphoSeq2, an R package for AIRR-Seq data exploration. Several samples that produced fewer than 5000 total TRB sequences were removed, so some 190 HIV repertoires were analyzed. Of the approximately 190 retained HIV repertoires, approximately 57 were collected before and 129 after ART initiation. Repertoires were downsampled to 5000 TRB nucleotide sequences, with summary statistics averaged over 100 downsampling iterations. The analysis kept only TRB sequences whose CDR3 regions were at least seven amino acids long. A Shannon entropy-derived clonality score and the Gini coefficient were used to measure diversity. In the repertoire networks, any two of the top 5000 CDR3 amino acid sequences were connected whenever the two sequences differed by an edit distance of one. For TRB CDR3 amino acid sequences, antigen specificity groups and MHC restriction were predicted with GLIPH2. To flag known CMV, EBV, HIV or tissue antigen associations, CDR3 amino acid sequences were matched against VDJdb and McPAS-TCR. Pre-ART, post-ART and control groups were compared with Wilcoxon signed-rank tests and Holm-Bonferroni correction. As stored in TCRdb, this immuneACCESS dataset retains in-frame rearrangements with V and J assigned. A fraction of the clones does not appear; measured against another copy, unresolved V genes explain less than half of the discrepancy, and the remainder lacks a known reason. The V and J calls and clone size were taken over from that table, and D and trimming were inferred from the DNA. The sample has roughly 20,000 clones on record, approximately 80% of them singletons. Clones ranked in the top ten supply 3% to 4% of the sample.

These data belong to a study of long-term antiretroviral therapy in people with HIV (dated by TCRdb to between 2022 and 2023). For the wider study: The earliest samples were collected roughly a decade before the 2015 WHO recommendation for immediate ART, at a time when ART was usually postponed until CD4 counts fell. A retrospective serial study tested whether changes in peripheral blood TRB repertoire composition and diversity were associated with ART initiation and durable HIV suppression. The cohort contributed over 150 cryopreserved PBMC samples from 25 to 35 adults with confirmed HIV infection, collected serially over a mean of about 6 years (range 1-12). Among the roughly 30 participants with HIV, ten to eleven were female. No cross-contamination during QIAcube processing was shown when test extractions of a monoclonal T-cell line were performed alongside 30 to 40 polyclonal samples.

Findings and caveats that apply to the study as a whole: At every time point, the repertoire was dominated by expanded TRB clones first identified before ART initiation, although this dominance fluctuated and, in many PLHIV, declined after ART. Compared with controls, HIV repertoires had narrower CDR3 length ranges, and the network structure pointed to an antigen-experienced repertoire that shifted only slightly toward naive after ART. A significant increase in TRB diversity was found to be associated with ART initiation, although TRB diversity was observed to remain significantly below that of transplant donor controls even after long-term ART. Samples dated from the mid-2000s to the late 2010s, and the ART regimens used may be less effective than current ones. No data were available on ART adherence, viral resistance or therapy changes, limiting inferences about post-ART repertoire changes. Limited PBMC availability meant only the TCR beta chain was sequenced, without alpha chain pairing. Because pre-ART samples had limited cell numbers, profiling was done on unsorted PBMC rather than on sorted CD4+ and CD8+ T cells.

To be included, a participant needed at least one PBMC sample from before ART initiation plus at least two post-ART samples. Every participant with HIV received treatment in the United States of America. Cryopreserved samples of roughly 0.85-11 million PBMC were thawed and washed before DNA extraction. At the time of the earliest PBMC sample, participants with HIV were aged between about 23 and 55 years. PBMC samples were contributed by each participant from 1-4 timepoints before ART initiation and 2-8 timepoints after ART initiation, with a median of 7 samples. Serial HIV viral load, CD4+ T-cell count, ART history and demographic data were obtained for every participant. Genomic DNA was extracted from unsorted PBMC with a Qiagen kit on a QIAcube, processed in batches of 12 samples.

Specimen: unsorted PBMCs, collected 1.9 years after starting antiretroviral therapy. The rearrangement combines TRBV5-4 with TRBJ1-2; the D region possibly corresponds to TRBD1 (5 bases align). This clonotype was obtained from a woman in her forties or fifties with HIV. The CDR3 region has the sequence CASIPGGTENYGYTF. The DNA is as follows: TGTGCCAGCATCCCGGGCGGGACGGAGAACTATGGCTACACCTTC.